The TCR beta chain under discussion was sequenced for a study of identical twins. In its sample, this clonotype was seen a few times. Each CDR3 protein gets one entry after TCRdb re-called the 5' RACE reads with MiXCR. The sample has about 340,000 distinct CDR3 sequences; roughly an eighth are singletons. The ends were cut back, 2 bases at V and 3 bases at J, with 7 bases in the middle. The germline gives CDR1 SGHTA, CDR2 FQGTGA. The CDR3 loop spans 13 amino acids. These data also featured in a second study, about yellow fever vaccine responses in identical twins.

This chain uses TRBV7-3 with TRBJ1-1, with D perhaps TRBD1 (6 bases). This receptor was identified in a woman in her late teens or twenties in good health. The material sequenced was CD8+ T cells sorted from blood. CDR3 protein: CASSLRTDTEAFF. The CDR3 DNA sequence: TGTGCCAGCAGCTTACGGACAGACACTGAAGCTTTCTTT.